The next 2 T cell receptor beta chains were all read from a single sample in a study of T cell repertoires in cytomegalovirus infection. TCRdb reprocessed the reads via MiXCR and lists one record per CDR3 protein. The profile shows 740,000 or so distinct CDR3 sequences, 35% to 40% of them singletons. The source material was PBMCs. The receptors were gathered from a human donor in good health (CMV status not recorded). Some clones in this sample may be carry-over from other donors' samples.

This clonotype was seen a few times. The CDR3 spells CATRGRLNTEAFF. CDR3 nucleotides: TGTGCCACCAGGGGACGGCTGAACACTGAAGCTTTCTTT. J is TRBJ1-1 and V is TRBV24-1, with D possibly being TRBD1 (5 bases). The CDR3 loop spans 13 amino acids. V lost 7 bases and J 0 bases, leaving 8 bases between the germline ends. Germline CDR1 and CDR2: KGHDR and SFDVKD.

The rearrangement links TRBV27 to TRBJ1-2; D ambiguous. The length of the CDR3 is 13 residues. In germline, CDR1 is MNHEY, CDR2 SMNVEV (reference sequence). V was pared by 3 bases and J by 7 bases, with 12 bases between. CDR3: CASSFGISSGYTF. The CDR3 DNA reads TGTGCCAGCAGTTTCGGCATCTCCTCTGGCTACACCTTC.